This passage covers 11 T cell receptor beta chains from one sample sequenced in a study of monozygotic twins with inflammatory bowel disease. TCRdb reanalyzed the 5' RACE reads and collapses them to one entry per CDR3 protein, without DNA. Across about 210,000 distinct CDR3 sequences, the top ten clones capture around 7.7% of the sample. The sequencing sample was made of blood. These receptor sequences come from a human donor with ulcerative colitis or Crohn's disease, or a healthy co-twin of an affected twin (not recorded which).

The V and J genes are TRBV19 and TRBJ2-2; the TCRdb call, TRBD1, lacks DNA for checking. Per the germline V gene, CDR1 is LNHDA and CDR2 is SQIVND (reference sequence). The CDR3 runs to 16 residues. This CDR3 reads CASSGAKGVSTGELFF.

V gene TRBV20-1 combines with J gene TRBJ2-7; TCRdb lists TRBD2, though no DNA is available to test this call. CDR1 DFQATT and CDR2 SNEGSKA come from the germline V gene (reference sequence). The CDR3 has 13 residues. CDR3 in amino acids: CSANPPPSDEQYF.

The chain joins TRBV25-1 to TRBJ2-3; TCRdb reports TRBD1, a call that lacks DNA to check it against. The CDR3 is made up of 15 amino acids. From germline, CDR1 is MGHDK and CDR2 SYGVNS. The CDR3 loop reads CASSETAGGADTQYF.

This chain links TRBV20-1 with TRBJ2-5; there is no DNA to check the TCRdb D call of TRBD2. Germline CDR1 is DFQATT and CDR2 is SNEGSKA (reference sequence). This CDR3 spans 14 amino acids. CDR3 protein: CSAGRGPPSETQYF.

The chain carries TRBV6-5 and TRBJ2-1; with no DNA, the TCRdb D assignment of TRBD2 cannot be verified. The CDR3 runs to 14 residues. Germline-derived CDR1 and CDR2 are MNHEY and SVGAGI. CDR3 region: CASRASGSKDEQFF.

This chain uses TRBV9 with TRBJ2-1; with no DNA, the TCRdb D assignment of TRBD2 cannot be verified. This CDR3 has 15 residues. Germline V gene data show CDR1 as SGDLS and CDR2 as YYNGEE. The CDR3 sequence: CASTVTGSGGLEQFF. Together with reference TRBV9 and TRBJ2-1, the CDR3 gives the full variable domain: DSGVTQTPKHLITATGQRVTLRCSPRSGDLSVYWYQQSLDQGLQFLIQYYNGEERAKGNILERFSAQQFPDLHSELNLSSLELGDSALYFCASTVTGSGGLEQFFGPGTRLTVL.

The CDR3 spells CSGRRSFEAFF. This chain links TRBV29-1 with TRBJ1-1. The CDR3 runs to 11 residues. Per the germline V gene, CDR1 is SQVTM and CDR2 is ANQGSEA. The full variable domain, its missing parts supplied by reference TRBV29-1 and TRBJ1-1, is SAVISQKPSRDICQRGTSLTIQCQVDSQVTMMFWYRQQPGQSLTLIATANQGSEATYESGFVIDKFPISRPNLTFSTLTVSNMSPEDSSIYLCSGRRSFEAFFGQGTRLTVV.

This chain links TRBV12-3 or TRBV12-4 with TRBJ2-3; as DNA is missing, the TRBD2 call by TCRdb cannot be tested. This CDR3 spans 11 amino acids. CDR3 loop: CASREEDTQYF.

CDR3 sequence: CASSSLAGQYNEQFF. The gene calls are TRBV6-5 and TRBJ2-1; there is no DNA to check the TCRdb D call of TRBD1. Germline loops: CDR1 MNHEY, CDR2 SVGAGI. The CDR3 totals 15 residues.

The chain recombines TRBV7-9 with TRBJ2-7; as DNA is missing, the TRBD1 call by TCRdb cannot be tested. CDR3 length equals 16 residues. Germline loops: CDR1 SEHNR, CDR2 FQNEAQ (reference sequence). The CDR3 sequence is CASSLALPDSRHEQYF. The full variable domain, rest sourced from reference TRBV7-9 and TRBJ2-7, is DTGVSQNPRHKITKRGQNVTFRCDPISEHNRLYWYRQTLGQGPEFLTYFQNEAQLEKSRLLSDRFSAERPKGSFSTLEIQRTEQGDSAMYLCASSLALPDSRHEQYFGPGTRLTVT.

The CDR3: CASSGTFSNTGELFF. J is TRBJ2-2 and V is TRBV5-1; TCRdb reports TRBD2, a call that lacks DNA to check it against. This CDR3 has 15 residues. From germline, CDR1 is SGHRS and CDR2 YFSETQ. The full variable domain, rest sourced from reference TRBV5-1 and TRBJ2-2, is KAGVTQTPRYLIKTRGQQVTLSCSPISGHRSVSWYQQTPGQGLQFLFEYFSETQRNKGNFPGRFSGRQFSNSRSEMNVSTLELGDSALYLCASSGTFSNTGELFFGEGSRLTVL.